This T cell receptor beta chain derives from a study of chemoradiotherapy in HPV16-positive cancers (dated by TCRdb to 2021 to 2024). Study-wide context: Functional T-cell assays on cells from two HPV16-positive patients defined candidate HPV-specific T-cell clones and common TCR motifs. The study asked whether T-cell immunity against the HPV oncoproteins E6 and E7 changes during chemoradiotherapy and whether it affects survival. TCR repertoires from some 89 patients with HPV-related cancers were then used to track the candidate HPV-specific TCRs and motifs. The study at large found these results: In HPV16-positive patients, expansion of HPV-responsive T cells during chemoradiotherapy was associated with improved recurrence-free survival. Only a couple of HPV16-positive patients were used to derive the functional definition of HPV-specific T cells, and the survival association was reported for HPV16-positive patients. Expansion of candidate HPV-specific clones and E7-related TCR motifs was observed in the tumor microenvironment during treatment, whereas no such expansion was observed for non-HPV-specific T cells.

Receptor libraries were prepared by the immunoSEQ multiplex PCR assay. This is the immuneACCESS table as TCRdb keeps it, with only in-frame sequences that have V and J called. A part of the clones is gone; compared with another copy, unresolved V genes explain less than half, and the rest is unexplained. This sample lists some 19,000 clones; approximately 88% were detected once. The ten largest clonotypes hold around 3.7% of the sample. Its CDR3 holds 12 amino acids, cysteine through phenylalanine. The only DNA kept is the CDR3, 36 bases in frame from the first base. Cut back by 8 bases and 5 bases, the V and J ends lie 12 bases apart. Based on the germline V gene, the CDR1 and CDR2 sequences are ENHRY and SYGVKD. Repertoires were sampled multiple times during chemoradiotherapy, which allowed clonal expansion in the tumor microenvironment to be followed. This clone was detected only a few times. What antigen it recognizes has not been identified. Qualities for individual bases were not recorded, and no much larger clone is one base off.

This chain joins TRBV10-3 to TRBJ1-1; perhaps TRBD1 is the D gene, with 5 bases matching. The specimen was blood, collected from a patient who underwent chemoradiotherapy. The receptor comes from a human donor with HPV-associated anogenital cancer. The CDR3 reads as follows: CAIAGTNTEAFF. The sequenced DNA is TGTGCCATCGCAGGGACTAATACTGAAGCTTTCTTT.